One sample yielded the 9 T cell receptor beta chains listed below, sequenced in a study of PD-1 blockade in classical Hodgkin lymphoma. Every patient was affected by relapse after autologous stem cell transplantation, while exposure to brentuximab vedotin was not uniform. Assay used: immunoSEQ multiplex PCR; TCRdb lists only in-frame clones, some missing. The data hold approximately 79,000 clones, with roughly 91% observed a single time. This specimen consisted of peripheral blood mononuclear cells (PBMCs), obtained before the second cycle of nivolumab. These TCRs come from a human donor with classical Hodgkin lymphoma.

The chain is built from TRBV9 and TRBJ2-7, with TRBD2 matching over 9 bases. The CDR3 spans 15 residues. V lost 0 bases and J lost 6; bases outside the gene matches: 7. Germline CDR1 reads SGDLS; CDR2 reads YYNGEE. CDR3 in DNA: TGTGCCAGCAGCGTAGGGGGCGGGAGGGGTATCGAGCAGTACTTC. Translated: CASSVGGGRGIEQYF.

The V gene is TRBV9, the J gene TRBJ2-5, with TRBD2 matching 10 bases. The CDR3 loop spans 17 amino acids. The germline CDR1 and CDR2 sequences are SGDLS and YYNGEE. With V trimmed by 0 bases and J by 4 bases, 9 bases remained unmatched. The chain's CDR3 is CASSVDPLAGVRETQYF. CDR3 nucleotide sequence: TGTGCCAGCAGCGTAGATCCGCTAGCGGGAGTAAGAGAGACCCAGTACTTC.

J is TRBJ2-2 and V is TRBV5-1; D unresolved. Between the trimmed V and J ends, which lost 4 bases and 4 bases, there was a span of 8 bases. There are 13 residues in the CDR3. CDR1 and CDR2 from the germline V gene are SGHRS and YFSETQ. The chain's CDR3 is CASSPPSTGELFF. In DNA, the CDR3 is TGCGCCAGCAGCCCCCCGTCCACCGGGGAGCTGTTTTTT. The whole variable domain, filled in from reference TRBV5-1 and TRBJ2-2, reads KAGVTQTPRYLIKTRGQQVTLSCSPISGHRSVSWYQQTPGQGLQFLFEYFSETQRNKGNFPGRFSGRQFSNSRSEMNVSTLELGDSALYLCASSPPSTGELFFGEGSRLTVL.

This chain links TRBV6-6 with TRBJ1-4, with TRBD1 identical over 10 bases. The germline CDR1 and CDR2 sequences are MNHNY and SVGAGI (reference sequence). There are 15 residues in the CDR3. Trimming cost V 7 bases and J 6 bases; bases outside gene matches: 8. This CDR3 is CASILRQGADEKLFF. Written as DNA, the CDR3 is TGTGCCAGCATCCTACGACAGGGGGCAGATGAAAAACTGTTTTTT.

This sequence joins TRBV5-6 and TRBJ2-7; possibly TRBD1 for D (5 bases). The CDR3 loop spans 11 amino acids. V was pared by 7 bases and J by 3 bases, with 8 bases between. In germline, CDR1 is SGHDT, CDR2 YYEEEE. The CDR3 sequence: CASGQVYEQYF. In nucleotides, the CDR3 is TGTGCCAGCGGACAAGTCTACGAGCAGTACTTC.

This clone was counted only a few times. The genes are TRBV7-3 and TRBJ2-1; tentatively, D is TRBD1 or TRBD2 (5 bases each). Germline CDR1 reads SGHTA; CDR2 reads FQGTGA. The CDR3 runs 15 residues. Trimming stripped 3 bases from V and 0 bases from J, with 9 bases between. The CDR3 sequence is CASSFSGTSYNEQFF. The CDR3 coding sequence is TGTGCCAGCAGCTTTTCCGGGACCTCCTACAATGAGCAGTTCTTC.

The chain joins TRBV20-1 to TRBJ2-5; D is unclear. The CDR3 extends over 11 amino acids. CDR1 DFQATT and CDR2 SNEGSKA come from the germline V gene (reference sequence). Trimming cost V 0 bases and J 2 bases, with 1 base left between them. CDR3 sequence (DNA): TGCAGTGCTAGAGATCAAGAGACCCAGTACTTC. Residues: CSARDQETQYF.

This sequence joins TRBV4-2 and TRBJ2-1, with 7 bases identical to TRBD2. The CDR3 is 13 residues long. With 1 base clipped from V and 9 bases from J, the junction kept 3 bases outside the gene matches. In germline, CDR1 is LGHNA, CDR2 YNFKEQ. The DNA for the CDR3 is TGTGCCAGCAGCCAAGGGGAGGGCCTTGAGCAGTTCTTC. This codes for CASSQGEGLEQFF.

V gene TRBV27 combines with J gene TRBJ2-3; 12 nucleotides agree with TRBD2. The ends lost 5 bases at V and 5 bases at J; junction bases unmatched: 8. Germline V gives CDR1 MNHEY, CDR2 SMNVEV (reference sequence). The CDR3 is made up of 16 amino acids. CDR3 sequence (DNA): TGTGCCAGCAGTCGTCGACTAGCGGGAGCGTTAGATACGCAGTATTTT. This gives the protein CASSRRLAGALDTQYF.